The text below deals with one T cell receptor (beta chain). What it binds is unknown. Sequenced by immunoSEQ multiplex PCR; TCRdb stores in-frame clones only, minus some. Of some 250,000 clones listed, approximately 84% are singletons. These data belong to a study of Tregs in tolerant kidney transplant recipients. Whole-study findings and limits: The most relevant donor-specific Treg TCRbeta repertoire apparently came from expansion with activated donor B cells. Biological reproducibility was not directly addressed in this study. Validation in larger populations is needed because few patients were studied.

CDR1 and CDR2 (germline): SGHNT, YYREEE (reference sequence). This CDR3 has 13 residues. Trimming removed 2 bases at V and 8 bases at J, with 13 bases between. Thawed PBMCs were FACS-sorted into unstimulated CD4+CD25+CD127- regulatory T cells, CD4+CD25- non-regulatory cells, CD4 and CD8 cells. The source material was CD4+ T cells from blood. The chain links TRBV5-4 to TRBJ1-2; D uncertain. This TCR was sampled from a human donor in good health. For the CDR3, the DNA is TGTGCCAGCAGCTTCGGCCAGGCGGGCGGCTACACCTTC. Residues: CASSFGQAGGYTF.